The rows below give T cell receptor beta chains drawn from one sample of a study of OX40 agonist ivuxolimab in advanced cancers. This table comes from immunoSEQ multiplex PCR, and its TCRdb copy is limited to in-frame clones, with some not included. This sample has approximately 33,000 clones; approximately 90% occur once, and the top ten carry less than 30%. The sample here was CD4+ or CD8+ T cells sorted from blood, taken in a trial of the OX40 agonist ivuxolimab. The source of these receptors is an adult with an advanced solid tumor such as melanoma, head and neck, liver or kidney cancer. Each CDR3 is given with its conserved first and last residue. The D gene is left open where the match is weak. The size entry is marked missing in some rows and otherwise reads once, few, many or a size class.

>TRBV4-1|TRBJ1-2|.|once
CASSQPGLTYGYTF
TGCGCCAGCAGCCAGCCGGGCCTCACTTATGGCTACACCTTC
>TRBV19|TRBJ1-1|TRBD1|once
CASTMGQGETEAFF
TGTGCCAGTACTATGGGACAGGGGGAAACTGAAGCTTTCTTT
>TRBV11-2|TRBJ1-1|.|.
CASSAGGSNTEAFF
TGTGCCAGCAGCGCCGGTGGATCGAACACTGAAGCTTTCTTT
>TRBV9|TRBJ2-7|.|.
CASSVGGEENYEQYF
TGTGCCAGCAGCGTAGGAGGGGAAGAAAACTACGAGCAGTACTTC
>TRBV5-1|TRBJ2-1|.|.
CASSLGLSYNEQFF
TGCGCCAGCAGCTTGGGACTATCCTACAATGAGCAGTTCTTC
>TRBV6-1|TRBJ1-2|.|.
CASSSEGGYYGYTF
TGTGCCAGCAGTTCCGAGGGAGGGTACTATGGCTACACCTTC
>TRBV5-5|TRBJ2-5|TRBD1|once
CASSLGDRGRETQYF
TGTGCCAGCAGCTTGGGGGACAGGGGACGAGAGACCCAGTACTTC
>TRBV2|TRBJ2-6|.|.
CASSSEAAPRPKSGANVLTF
TGTGCCAGCAGTTCGGAGGCAGCTCCCCGTCCCAAATCTGGGGCCAACGTCCTGACTTTC
>TRBV4-3|TRBJ2-7|.|once
CASSRDLRDGSYEQYF
TGCGCCAGCAGCCGGGACCTCAGGGACGGTTCCTACGAGCAGTACTTC
>TRBV5-1|TRBJ2-1|.|.
CASSPDMAGLASNEQFF
TGCGCCAGCAGCCCGGATATGGCGGGGCTAGCCTCAAATGAGCAGTTCTTC
>TRBV5-6|TRBJ1-3|TRBD1|once
CASSLTGDLSGNTIYF
TGTGCCAGCAGCCTGACAGGGGACCTCTCTGGAAACACCATATATTTT
>TRBV10-3|TRBJ2-1|.|.
CAITQGGNEQFF
TGTGCCATCACACAGGGGGGGAATGAGCAGTTCTTC
>TRBV4-3|TRBJ2-7|TRBD2|.
CASSQSWTSGRYEQYF
TGCGCCAGCAGCCAATCTTGGACTAGCGGTCGATACGAGCAGTACTTC
>TRBV4-2|TRBJ1-4|TRBD1|.
CASSQTGVNEKLFF
TGTGCCAGCAGCCAGACAGGGGTTAATGAAAAACTGTTTTTT
>TRBV7-6|TRBJ2-7|.|.
CASSLGPGVPYEQYF
TGTGCCAGCAGCTTGGGCCCGGGAGTACCCTACGAGCAGTACTTC
>TRBV6-6|TRBJ2-7|.|.
CASSPLVSGDSEQYF
TGTGCCAGCAGTCCCCTCGTGTCGGGAGACTCCGAGCAGTACTTC
>TRBV28|TRBJ1-2|.|few
CATTGVGYTF
TGTGCCACCACTGGGGTAGGCTACACCTTC
>TRBV13|TRBJ2-3|.|.
CASSPLDRSYNFTDTQYF
TGTGCCAGCAGCCCGTTAGACAGGAGCTACAATTTTACAGATACGCAGTATTTT
>TRBV6-6|TRBJ1-3|TRBD1|.
CASSYPQGDGNTIYF
TGTGCCAGCAGTTACCCACAGGGGGACGGAAACACCATATATTTT
>TRBV2|TRBJ2-1|TRBD2|.
CASNAFLAGDANEQFF
TGTGCCAGCAATGCCTTCCTAGCGGGAGATGCCAATGAGCAGTTCTTC
>TRBV13|TRBJ2-3|.|.
CASGPGTDTQYF
TGTGCCAGCGGCCCTGGTACAGATACGCAGTATTTT
>TRBV19|TRBJ1-1|TRBD1|.
CASSPGTGVMNTEAFF
TGTGCCAGTAGTCCTGGGACAGGTGTAATGAACACTGAAGCTTTTTTT
>TRBV10-2|TRBJ2-7|TRBD1|.
CASSEIGTGDYEQYF
TGCGCCAGCAGTGAAATCGGTACAGGGGACTACGAGCAGTACTTC
>TRBV2|TRBJ1-4|.|.
CASSEAHTGPTNEKLFF
TGTGCCAGCAGTGAAGCTCACACAGGTCCAACTAATGAAAAACTGTTTTTT